These 5 T cell receptor beta chains came from one sample sequenced in a study of cytomegalovirus exposure and HLA in healthy donors. It was with 60 Vbeta and 13 Jbeta primers that the PCR ran. TCRdb's table, derived via immunoSEQ multiplex PCR, lists solely in-frame clones and lacks some. The table for this sample gives under 95,000 clones. The sequencing sample was made of PBMCs. The receptor set was obtained from a man between 18 and 29 years old in good health and CMV-seropositive.

The chain couples TRBV30 to TRBJ2-1, with 12 nucleotides matching TRBD2. Per germline, CDR1 GTSNPN and CDR2 SVGIG (reference sequence). V lost 6 bases, J lost 9 bases, and 9 bases stayed unmatched. CDR3 length equals 14 residues. CDR3 in DNA: TGTGCCTGCCAGCTAGCGGGGGGGCTAAGTGAGCAGTTCTTC. Its translation is CACQLAGGLSEQFF.

V and J are TRBV5-4 and TRBJ1-2; D is unresolved. This CDR3 is 15 amino acids long. V was pared by 1 base and J by 0 bases, with 10 bases between. Germline lookup yields CDR1 SGHNT and CDR2 YYREEE (reference sequence). The CDR3 DNA reads TGTGCCAGCAGCTTGATGAAGAGAGCTAACTATGGCTACACCTTC. It yields the protein CASSLMKRANYGYTF.

The chain carries TRBV2 and TRBJ1-1, with TRBD1 matching 10 bases. Germline V CDR1 and CDR2: SNHLY, FYNNEI. The CDR3 runs to 14 residues. Trimming cost V 7 bases and J 5 bases; bases outside gene matches: 7. The CDR3 is CASTGTGAATEAFF. DNA for the CDR3: TGTGCCAGCACTGGGACAGGGGCGGCTACTGAAGCTTTCTTT.

The chain is built from TRBV7-2 and TRBJ2-7; D call uncertain. Trimming cost V 7 bases and J 3 bases, with 7 bases left between them. Per the germline V gene, CDR1 is SGHTA and CDR2 is FQGNSA. The CDR3 sequence is 11 residues long. The CDR3 protein is CASIEDYEQYF. As DNA, the CDR3 is TGTGCCAGCATAGAGGACTACGAGCAGTACTTC. The full variable domain, rest sourced from reference TRBV7-2 and TRBJ2-7, is GAGVSQSPSNKVTEKGKDVELRCDPISGHTALYWYRQSLGQGLEFLIYFQGNSAPDKSGLPSDRFSAERTGGSVSTLTIQRTQQEDSAVYLCASIEDYEQYFGPGTRLTVT.

The CDR3 sequence: CASSSGLRADTQYF. The CDR3 region has the DNA TGCGCCAGCAGCTCGGGACTTCGGGCAGATACGCAGTATTTT. The chain recombines TRBV5-1 with TRBJ2-3; a weak D match, TRBD2 (6 bases). Trimming pared 3 bases from V and 4 bases from J, leaving 12 bases between. This CDR3 region has 14 residues. The germline gives CDR1 SGHRS, CDR2 YFSETQ.